The 24 T cell receptor beta chains below were found in one sample sequenced in a study of T cell responses to AZD1222 COVID-19 vaccine. Method: immunoSEQ multiplex PCR; TCRdb's copy keeps in-frame clones and lacks some. The sample includes over 140,000 clones, roughly 92% seen only once; the top ten take roughly 5%. Here the sequenced sample was peripheral blood, taken on day 0 of AZD1222 vaccination. The source of these receptors is an adult in good health.

The rearrangement uses TRBV27 and TRBJ2-2; D not resolved. The CDR3 length is 12 residues. Germline V gene sequence: CDR1 MNHEY, CDR2 SMNVEV (reference sequence). Trimming left V 8 bases short and J 4 bases short, with 8 bases between. The CDR3 loop is CASLKSTGELFF. The CDR3 nucleotides read TGTGCCAGCCTTAAGAGCACCGGGGAGCTGTTTTTT.

This clone was recorded once. The chain joins TRBV5-1 to TRBJ2-7, with a tentative D call TRBD1 (7 bases). Germline values: CDR1 SGHRS, CDR2 YFSETQ. V lost 5 bases to trimming and J lost 1 base, with 16 bases between them. The CDR3 is 15 residues long. The CDR3 here is CASRYRQGGSYEQYF. CDR3 DNA sequence: TGCGCCAGCAGGTACCGACAGGGAGGTTCCTACGAGCAGTACTTC.

V gene TRBV5-4 combines with J gene TRBJ2-7, with TRBD1 matching 11 bases. Germline CDR1 reads SGHNT; CDR2 reads YYREEE (reference sequence). The CDR3 totals 14 residues. V trimming: 4 bases; J trimming: 3 bases; junction bases outside the gene matches: 3. CDR3 DNA sequence: TGTGCCAGCAGCACTGGGACAGGGGGCTACGAGCAGTACTTC. Translated, it gives CASSTGTGGYEQYF.

A few counts support this clone. The rearrangement links TRBV6-4 to TRBJ2-1; 9 nucleotides agree with TRBD2. Germline V gene sequence: CDR1 MRHNA, CDR2 SNTAGT. Unmatched junction bases numbered 0, after V lost 3 bases and J lost 0 bases. The CDR3 has 15 residues. In DNA form, the CDR3 reads TGTGCCAGCAGTGAAGCGGGGGGCTCCTACAATGAGCAGTTCTTC. Translation gives CASSEAGGSYNEQFF.

This chain uses TRBV27 with TRBJ2-1; D is possibly TRBD1 (5 bases). V was pared by 5 bases and J by 0 bases, with 20 bases between. This CDR3 contains 18 residues. Germline V CDR1 and CDR2: MNHEY, SMNVEV (reference sequence). This CDR3 is CASSMTVLRKSSYNEQFF. The CDR3 bases are TGTGCCAGCAGTATGACAGTTTTGAGAAAGAGCTCCTACAATGAGCAGTTCTTC.

The chain couples TRBV28 to TRBJ2-2; perhaps TRBD2 as D (6 bases). This CDR3 has 15 residues. V lost 2 bases and J lost 2, with 9 bases in between. Germline assignment: CDR1 MDHEN and CDR2 SYDVKM. The CDR3: CASSLMRGNTGELFF. CDR3 nucleotide sequence: TGTGCCAGCAGTTTAATGCGGGGAAACACCGGGGAGCTGTTTTTT.

The V gene is TRBV12-2, the J gene TRBJ2-7. TRBV12-2 is a listed pseudogene. CDR3 length: 12 residues. The CDR3 here is CASRNSDPISTF. CDR3 DNA: TGTGCAAGTCGCAATTCGGACCCCATCAGCACCTTC.

The chain links TRBV28 to TRBJ2-7, with 9 bases aligning to TRBD1. Trimming cost V 5 bases and J 1 base; bases outside gene matches: 6. The CDR3 length is 15 residues. Germline loops: CDR1 MDHEN, CDR2 SYDVKM. CDR3 coding DNA: TGTGCCAGCAGTCCCTCGGGACAGGGATCCTACGAGCAGTACTTC. This encodes CASSPSGQGSYEQYF.

This chain joins TRBV27 and TRBJ1-2; possibly TRBD1 for D (6 bases). V lost 1 base to trimming and J lost 8 bases, with 11 bases between them. The CDR3 extends over 13 amino acids. The germline V gene has CDR1 MNHEY and CDR2 SMNVEV (reference sequence). The CDR3 sequence: CASSLYRVGGYTF. The CDR3 nucleotides read TGTGCCAGCAGTTTATACAGGGTTGGAGGCTACACCTTC.

The CDR3 DNA follows: TGCGCCAGCAGTTCCGGGACTACCGGAACAGATACGCAGTATTTT. Protein product: CASSSGTTGTDTQYF. The chain couples TRBV10-1 to TRBJ2-3; TRBD2 aligns across 7 bases. This CDR3 has 15 amino acids. CDR1 is WNHNN and CDR2 is SYGVQD in the germline V gene (reference sequence). The junction had 8 bases not matched to a gene; V was cut back by 5 bases and J by 3 bases.

The chain has TRBV10-3 and TRBJ1-2; 7 nucleotides line up with TRBD1. The CDR3 is 13 residues long. Trimming cost V 4 bases and J 6 bases; bases outside gene matches: 5. CDR1 is ENHRY, CDR2 SYGVKD, per germline. The CDR3 DNA reads as TGTGCCATCAGTGGAGACAGGGAGAATGGCTACACCTTC. Translated: CAISGDRENGYTF.

J is TRBJ2-1 and V is TRBV3-1 (or the pseudogene TRBV3-2), with D unresolved. The CDR3 runs 13 residues. Per the germline V gene, CDR1 is LGHDT and CDR2 is YNNKEL (reference sequence). Between the trimmed V and J ends, which lost 4 bases and 10 bases, there was a span of 14 bases. The CDR3 bases are TGTGCCAGCAGCCTGACCTCAGGCGACGAGCAGTTCTTC. This sequence encodes CASSLTSGDEQFF.

The gene calls are TRBV2 and TRBJ2-2; a weak D match, TRBD2 (6 bases). V dropped 5 bases and J dropped 5 bases, with 12 bases sitting between them. Germline CDR1 and CDR2: SNHLY and FYNNEI. CDR3 size: 14 residues. CDR3 nucleotides: TGTGCCAGCAGTTCAATGGGGGGAACCGGGGAGCTGTTTTTT. Its translation is CASSSMGGTGELFF. Supplemented by reference TRBV2 and TRBJ2-2, the full variable domain reads EPEVTQTPSHQVTQMGQEVILRCVPISNHLYFYWYRQILGQKVEFLVSFYNNEISEKSEIFDDQFSVERPDGSNFTLKIRSTKLEDSAMYFCASSSMGGTGELFFGEGSRLTVL.

CDR3 coding DNA: TGTGCCAGCTCACCGACTAGCGGGCCCTCCTACGAGCAGTACTTC. Translating gives CASSPTSGPSYEQYF. The V call is TRBV18, the J call TRBJ2-7, with 10 bases that match TRBD2. Germline-derived CDR1 and CDR2 are KGHSH and LQKENI. The CDR3 is 15 residues long. Trimming removed 3 bases from V and 0 bases from J; junction bases left unmatched: 2. The whole variable domain, remainder taken from reference TRBV18 and TRBJ2-7, is NAGVMQNPRHLVRRRGQEARLRCSPMKGHSHVYWYRQLPEEGLKFMVYLQKENIIDESGMPKERFSAEFPKEGPSILRIQQVVRGDSAAYFCASSPTSGPSYEQYFGPGTRLTVT.

J is TRBJ1-1 and V is TRBV7-2, with 9 bases identical to TRBD1. After removal of 0 bases from V and 1 base from J, the junction contained 6 bases not matched to a gene. Per the germline V gene, CDR1 is SGHTA and CDR2 is FQGNSA. The CDR3 is 17 amino acids. The CDR3 sequence: CASSLAPPGQGNTEAFF. The CDR3 nucleotides are TGTGCCAGCAGCTTAGCTCCGCCGGGACAGGGGAACACTGAAGCTTTCTTT.

V and J are TRBV28 and TRBJ1-5; TRBD1 aligns across 8 bases. The J segment lost 9 bases and the V segment lost 2 bases, leaving 6 bases of the junction unmatched. CDR1 is MDHEN, CDR2 SYDVKM, per germline. The CDR3 sequence is 14 residues long. The CDR3 sequence: CASSLPTGVRPQHF. The CDR3 DNA reads TGTGCCAGCAGTTTACCGACAGGGGTTCGGCCCCAGCATTTT.

The chain joins TRBV19 to TRBJ2-3; D is ambiguous. V was shortened by 0 bases and J by 2 bases, with 21 bases between the two germline ends. The CDR3 totals 19 residues. The germline CDR1 and CDR2 sequences are LNHDA and SQIVND (reference sequence). CDR3 protein: CASSIDVRQPRQSTDTQYF. CDR3 coding DNA: TGTGCCAGTAGTATAGATGTGCGGCAGCCAAGGCAATCCACAGATACGCAGTATTTT.

Regarding this clone: Other nucleotide sequences in the sample specify the same CDR3. The chain carries TRBV20-1 and TRBJ1-3; no definite D call. This CDR3 is 11 amino acids long. Germline CDR1 reads DFQATT; CDR2 reads SNEGSKA (reference sequence). V was shortened by 6 bases and J by 3 bases, with 6 bases between the two germline ends. The CDR3 loop is CSARGGNTIYF. The CDR3 nucleotides are TGCAGTGCGCGCGGTGGAAACACCATATATTTT.

This chain joins TRBV19 and TRBJ2-5, with D perhaps assigned TRBD1 or TRBD2 (6 bases each). Between the trimmed V and J ends, which lost 1 base and 5 bases, there was a span of 14 bases. The CDR3 contains 15 residues. Germline V gives CDR1 LNHDA, CDR2 SQIVND (reference sequence). CDR3 residues: CASSIAGAGSETQYF. The CDR3 DNA follows: TGTGCCAGTAGTATAGCGGGGGCGGGGAGCGAGACCCAGTACTTC. Using reference TRBV19 and TRBJ2-5 for the parts outside the CDR3, the full variable domain is DGGITQSPKYLFRKEGQNVTLSCEQNLNHDAMYWYRQDPGQGLRLIYYSQIVNDFQKGDIAEGYSVSREKKESFPLTVTSAQKNPTAFYLCASSIAGAGSETQYFGPGTRLLVL.

CDR3 protein: CASSLDISNQPQHF. DNA of the CDR3: TGTGCCAGTAGTCTTGACATCAGCAATCAGCCCCAGCATTTT. V is TRBV19 and J is TRBJ1-5; no reliable D call. The CDR3 spans 14 residues. Trimming cost V 5 bases and J 1 base, with 9 bases left between them. Per the germline V gene, CDR1 is LNHDA and CDR2 is SQIVND (reference sequence).

In nucleotides, the CDR3 is TGTGCCAGCAGTTTATGGCTAGCGGGACGAACCGGGGAGCTGTTTTTT. It encodes CASSLWLAGRTGELFF. V usage is TRBV28 and J usage is TRBJ2-2; 9 bases are shared with TRBD2. The CDR3 contains 16 residues. The V gene end was trimmed by 0 bases and the J gene end by 5 bases; junction bases not matched to a gene: 4. Germline V gene lookup returns CDR1 MDHEN and CDR2 SYDVKM.

The chain uses TRBV5-6 and TRBJ1-2, with a tentative D call TRBD1 (6 bases). In germline, CDR1 is SGHDT, CDR2 YYEEEE. The CDR3 is 12 amino acids. Trimming pared 4 bases from V and 8 bases from J, leaving 12 bases between. The CDR3 reads CASSPGVRGYTF. In DNA form, the CDR3 reads TGTGCCAGCAGCCCAGGGGTGAGGGGCTACACCTTC.

V usage is TRBV27 and J usage is TRBJ1-4, with D hard to call. CDR1 and CDR2 (germline): MNHEY, SMNVEV (reference sequence). The V gene lost 2 bases and the J gene lost 4 bases, with 14 bases spanning the gap. The CDR3 consists of 16 residues. The CDR3 DNA follows: TGTGCCAGCAGTTTAAATGTTGGGCAGATTAATGAAAAACTGTTTTTT. Translation gives CASSLNVGQINEKLFF.

The genes are TRBV29-1 and TRBJ2-7; D is possibly TRBD2 (5 bases). Germline-derived CDR1 and CDR2 are SQVTM and ANQGSEA. The CDR3 contains 12 residues. The V and J ends lost 6 bases and 2 bases respectively, with 11 bases between them. The CDR3 DNA sequence: TGCAGCGTGCGGGCAGCGACCTACGAGCAGTACTTC. Translation gives CSVRAATYEQYF.